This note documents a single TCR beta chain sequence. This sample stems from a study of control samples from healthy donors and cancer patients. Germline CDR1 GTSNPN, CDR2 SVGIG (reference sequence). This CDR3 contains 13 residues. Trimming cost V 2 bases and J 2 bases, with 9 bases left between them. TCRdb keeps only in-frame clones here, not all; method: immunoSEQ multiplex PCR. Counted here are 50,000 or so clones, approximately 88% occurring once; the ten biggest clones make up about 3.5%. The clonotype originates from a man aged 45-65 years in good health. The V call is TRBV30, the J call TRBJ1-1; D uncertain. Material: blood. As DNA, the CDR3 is TGTGCCTGGAGTAGTACGGCTAACACTGAAGCTTTCTTT. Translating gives CAWSSTANTEAFF.